This T cell receptor beta chain is drawn from a study of blood T cell repertoires in COVID-19 (dated by TCRdb to 2018 to 2021). About the study as a whole: Collaborator samples came from the United States, Italy and Spain and covered acute and convalescent phases of COVID-19. The prospective study material was composed of cDNA or gDNA derived from T cells, B-cell-depleted T cells, or PBMCs. Deeply sampled blood TCRbeta repertoires from subjects exposed to, actively infected with, or recovered from COVID-19 were included in the dataset. The repertoires were released in a freely available public database meant as a resource for research on the immune response to SARS-CoV-2. The samples were drawn from two sources: the first 160 participants of the ongoing ImmuneRACE study, and 1,000 to 1,500 subjects contributed by 6 global collaborators. Nearly every sample came with metadata listing a de-identified subject ID, COVID-19 status, age in years and sex. HLA class I and class II types, where available, came from metadata supplied by the sample provider rather than from assay-based typing. The paper's findings and limits, for the study overall: The amount of clinical and demographic metadata varied by source and participant and was provided uncurated.

TCRbeta CDR3 regions were amplified from genomic DNA by means of the immunoSEQ Assay, a bias-controlled multiplex PCR. The study's processing was this. Within the assay, amplification of reference gene primers was used to estimate how many nucleated cells each sample contained. To quantify the absolute abundance of each unique TCRbeta CDR3 rearrangement, sequence reads were collapsed and filtered. For each sample, productive Simpson clonality was calculated by taking the square root of Simpson's diversity index across productive rearrangements. Here the immuneACCESS table is served through TCRdb, limited to in-frame sequences with V and J called. Missing clones are a known gap in these copies; in checked studies unresolved V genes cover under half, and the rest lacks a known reason. D and trimming were read from the DNA, whereas the V and J calls and clone size are those reported in that table. The sample table holds some 160,000 clones, of which about 87% were seen once. The top ten clones comprise under 3% of the sample.

Concerning this clone itself: The antigen it recognizes is unknown. Base quality data are lacking; no much larger clone is found one base away.

At one collaborating source in Seattle, patients were enrolled during active infection and were followed longitudinally through the course of disease. Whole blood was collected in K2EDTA tubes by collaborating institutions according to the institutions' own protocols. For TCRbeta analysis, collaborators shipped samples in one of three forms: frozen whole blood, isolated PBMCs, or DNA extracted from either of those sample types. The germline ends are 16 bases apart after V is trimmed by 5 bases and J by 0 bases. CDR1 and CDR2 were assigned from the germline V gene (reference sequence) as MNHEY and SMNVEV. The CDR3 holds 17 amino acids from the cysteine to the phenylalanine. This entry keeps only the CDR3 DNA: 51 bases, framed from base 1.

Sequences were obtained from peripheral blood. The sequence was obtained from an elderly woman with COVID-19, enrolled during active disease. Recombination linked TRBV27 to TRBJ2-2, with a tentative D gene TRBD1 over 6 matching bases. The CDR3 reads CASSLYSGVANTGELFF. The nucleotides are TGTGCCAGCAGTCTTTACTCAGGGGTCGCGAACACCGGGGAGCTGTTTTTT.